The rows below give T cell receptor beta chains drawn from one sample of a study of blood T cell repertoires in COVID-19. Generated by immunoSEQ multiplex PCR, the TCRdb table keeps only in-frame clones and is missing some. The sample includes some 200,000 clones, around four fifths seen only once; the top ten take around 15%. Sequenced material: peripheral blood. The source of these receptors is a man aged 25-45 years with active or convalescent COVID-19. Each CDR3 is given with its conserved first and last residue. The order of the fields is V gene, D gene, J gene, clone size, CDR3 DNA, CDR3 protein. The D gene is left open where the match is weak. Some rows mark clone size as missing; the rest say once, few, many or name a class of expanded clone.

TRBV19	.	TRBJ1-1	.	TGTGCCAGTAGTATGTTCCGAGAGAACACTGAAGCTTTCTTT	CASSMFRENTEAFF
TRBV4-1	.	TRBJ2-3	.	TGCGCCAGCAGCCAAGATCCTTGGGCGGGGGATACGCAGTATTTT	CASSQDPWAGDTQYF
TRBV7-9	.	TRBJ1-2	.	TGTGCCAGCAGCTTAGAGTGGAGGGGAGGCGACTATGGCTACACCTTC	CASSLEWRGGDYGYTF
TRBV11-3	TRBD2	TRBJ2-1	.	TGTGCCAGCAGCGAAAGGACTAGCGGTACCTACAATGAGCAGTTCTTC	CASSERTSGTYNEQFF
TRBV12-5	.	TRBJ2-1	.	TGTGCTAGTGGTCCCGTCGGTGGGGGCCGTTGGGAGCAGTTCTTC	CASGPVGGGRWEQFF
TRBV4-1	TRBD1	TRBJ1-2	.	TGCGCCAGCAGCCAAGGGATCAGGGGGCAGGGAAGGTTCCCCATTTCGGGCGGCTACACCTTC	CASSQGIRGQGRFPISGGYTF
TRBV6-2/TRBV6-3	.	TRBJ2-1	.	TGTGCCAGCAGTTACCGGGAGCGAGGTCACAATGAGCAGTTCTTC	CASSYRERGHNEQFF
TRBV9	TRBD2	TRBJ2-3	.	TGTGCCAGCAGCCTCCGTGGGGCGGGAGGGCAGGGCACAGATACGCAGTATTTT	CASSLRGAGGQGTDTQYF
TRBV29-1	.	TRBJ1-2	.	TGCAGCGCCGGGGAGGGTGTCGGCTACACCTTC	CSAGEGVGYTF
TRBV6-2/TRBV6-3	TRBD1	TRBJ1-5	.	TGTGCCAGCAGTCCGGGGGGACAGGGGGCTCAGCCCCAGCATTTT	CASSPGGQGAQPQHF
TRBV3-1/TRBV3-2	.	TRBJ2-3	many	TGTGCCAGCAGAGACGCAACGGGGTGGAATACGCAGTATTTT	CASRDATGWNTQYF
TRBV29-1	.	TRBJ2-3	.	TGCAGCGTTGAACCGGGGGAGAGCACAGATACGCAGTATTTT	CSVEPGESTDTQYF
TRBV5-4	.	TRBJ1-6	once	TGTGCCAGCAGCTGGGAGGCAGGGACCTCACCCCTCCACTTT	CASSWEAGTSPLHF
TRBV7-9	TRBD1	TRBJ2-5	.	TGTGCCAGCAGCACGCCGGGACAGCAAGAGACCCAGTACTTC	CASSTPGQQETQYF
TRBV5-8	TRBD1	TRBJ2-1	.	TGTGCCAGCAGCCCGAGGACAGGGGGCTCCTACAATGAGCAGTTCTTC	CASSPRTGGSYNEQFF
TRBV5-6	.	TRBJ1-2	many	TGTGCCAGCAGCCTCCCAGGGACAAAGGACTATGGCTACACCTTC	CASSLPGTKDYGYTF
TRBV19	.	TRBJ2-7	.	TGTGCCAGTAGTCCCCCTGAGACCTACGAGCAGTACTTC	CASSPPETYEQYF
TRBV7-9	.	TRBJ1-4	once	TGTGCCAGCAGCTTAGGGTTAGGAGGTTCAACTAATGAAAAACTGTTTTTT	CASSLGLGGSTNEKLFF
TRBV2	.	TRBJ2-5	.	TGTGCCAGCGAGGGGCTAGCGAGAACCCAGTACTTC	CASEGLARTQYF
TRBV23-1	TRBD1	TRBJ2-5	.	TGCGCCAGCAGTCCGCCGGGACAGGGCCGCGAGGGGACCCAGTACTTC	CASSPPGQGREGTQYF
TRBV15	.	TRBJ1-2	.	TGTGCCACCAGCAGAGAAAGGAGGGCCGGGGGATATGGCTACACCTTC	CATSRERRAGGYGYTF
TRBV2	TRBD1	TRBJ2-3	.	TGTGCCAACACGGGACAGGGGGCGACAGATACGCAGTATTTT	CANTGQGATDTQYF
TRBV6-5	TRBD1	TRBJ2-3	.	TGTGCCAGCAGGGTGGACAGGGGAAGCACAGATACGCAGTATTTT	CASRVDRGSTDTQYF
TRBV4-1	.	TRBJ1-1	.	TGCGCCAGCACCTTACGCGCGGGGGTTGCTCCGATGAACACTGAAGCTTTCTTT	CASTLRAGVAPMNTEAFF
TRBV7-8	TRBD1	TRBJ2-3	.	TGTGCCAGCAGCACCGGGACAGGGTGGACAGATACGCAGTATTTT	CASSTGTGWTDTQYF
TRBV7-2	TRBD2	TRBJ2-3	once	TGTGCCAGCAGCTTGATAGCGGGGGTAGCAGATACGCAGTATTTT	CASSLIAGVADTQYF
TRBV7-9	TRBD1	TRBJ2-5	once	TGTGCCAGCAGCCCCGGGACAGGGTCGGAGACCCAGTACTTC	CASSPGTGSETQYF
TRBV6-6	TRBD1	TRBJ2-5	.	TGTGCCAGCAGTTACAGCGGGACAGGGCGAGAGACCCAGTACTTC	CASSYSGTGRETQYF
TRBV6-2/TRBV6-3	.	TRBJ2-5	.	TGTGCCAGCAGCCCCGTTGGCCCTCGGCACTGGAGACGCGTGGGGACCCAGTACTTC	CASSPVGPRHWRRVGTQYF
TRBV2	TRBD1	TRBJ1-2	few	TGTGCCAGCAGGAACAGGGGAGTCGGCTATGGCTACACCTTC	CASRNRGVGYGYTF
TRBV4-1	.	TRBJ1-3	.	TGCGCCAGCAGCCCTACGGGCTCTGGAAACACCATATATTTT	CASSPTGSGNTIYF
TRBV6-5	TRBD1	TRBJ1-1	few	TGTGCCACCCACAGGGGAGGCTCTGAAGCTTTCTTT	CATHRGGSEAFF
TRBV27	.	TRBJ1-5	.	TGTGCCAGCAGTTTAGGGGCCCCGGGCTCGGGTCAGCCCCAGCATTTT	CASSLGAPGSGQPQHF
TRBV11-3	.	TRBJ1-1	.	TGTGCCAGCAGGAGCCGCGGGGGTCTGAACACTGAAGCTTTCTTT	CASRSRGGLNTEAFF
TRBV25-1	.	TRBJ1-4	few	TGTGCCAGCAGTGAATTTCCGTGGGCGGGAACAGAAAAACTGTTTTTT	CASSEFPWAGTEKLFF
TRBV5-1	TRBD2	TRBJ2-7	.	TGCGCCAGCACCACGGGTGGGACTAGCGGGAGTAACTACGAGCAGTACTTC	CASTTGGTSGSNYEQYF
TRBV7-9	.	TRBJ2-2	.	TGTGCCAGCAGCTCGAGGGATGTCGGGGAGCTGTTTTTT	CASSSRDVGELFF
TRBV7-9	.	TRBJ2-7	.	TGTGCCAGCAGTCATGATACGGCAGGTCACTACGAGCAGTACTTC	CASSHDTAGHYEQYF
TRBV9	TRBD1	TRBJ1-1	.	TGTGCCAGCAGCGTAGTAGGGGGCGCGACTTTCTTT	CASSVVGGATFF
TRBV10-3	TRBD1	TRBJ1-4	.	TGTGCCATCAGCCAAGACAGGGGGGAAGGTGAAAAACTGTTTTTT	CAISQDRGEGEKLFF
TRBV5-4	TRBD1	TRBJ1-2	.	TGTGCCAGCAGCTTGGTACTGACAGGGCCATCGATTGGCTACACCTTC	CASSLVLTGPSIGYTF
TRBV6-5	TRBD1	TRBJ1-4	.	TGTGCCAGCAGCAGGGACAGGGACGAAAAACTGTTTTTT	CASSRDRDEKLFF
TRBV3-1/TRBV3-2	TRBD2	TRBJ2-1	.	TGTGCCAGCACCCCCCCGAGAAGAAAGGAAAGGCTAGCGGCTTACAATGAGCAGTTCTTC	CASTPPRRKERLAAYNEQFF
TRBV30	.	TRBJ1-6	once	TGTGCCTGGCACACCCAACCGGGAATCCACGATTCACCCCTCCACTTT	CAWHTQPGIHDSPLHF